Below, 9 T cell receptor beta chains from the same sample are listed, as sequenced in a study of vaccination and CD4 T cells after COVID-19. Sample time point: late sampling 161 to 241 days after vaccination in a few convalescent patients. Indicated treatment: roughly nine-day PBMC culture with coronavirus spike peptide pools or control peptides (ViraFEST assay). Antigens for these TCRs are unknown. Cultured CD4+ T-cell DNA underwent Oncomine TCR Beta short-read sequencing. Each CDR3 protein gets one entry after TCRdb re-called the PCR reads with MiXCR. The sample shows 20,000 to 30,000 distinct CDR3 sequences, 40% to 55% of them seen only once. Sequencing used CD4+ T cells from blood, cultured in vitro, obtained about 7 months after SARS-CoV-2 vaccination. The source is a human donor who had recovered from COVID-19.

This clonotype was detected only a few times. The CDR3 loop reads CSAPRSSRETQYF. For the CDR3, the DNA is TGCAGTGCCCCGCGTAGCAGTAGAGAGACCCAGTACTTC. The rearrangement joins TRBV20-1 to TRBJ2-5; D gene ambiguous. Germline loops: CDR1 DFQATT, CDR2 SNEGSKA (reference sequence). Trimming pared 6 bases from V and 4 bases from J, leaving 15 bases between. The length of the CDR3 is 13 residues.

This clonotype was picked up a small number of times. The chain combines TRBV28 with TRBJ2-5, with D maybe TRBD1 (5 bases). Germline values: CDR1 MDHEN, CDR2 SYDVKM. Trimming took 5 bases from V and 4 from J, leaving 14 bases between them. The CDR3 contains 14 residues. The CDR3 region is CASSLKGIGETQYF. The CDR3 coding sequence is TGTGCCAGCAGTCTAAAGGGGATTGGAGAGACCCAGTACTTC.

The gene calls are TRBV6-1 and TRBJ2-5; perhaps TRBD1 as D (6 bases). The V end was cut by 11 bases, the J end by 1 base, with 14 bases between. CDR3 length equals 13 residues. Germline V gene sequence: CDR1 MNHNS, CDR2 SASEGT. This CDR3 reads CAAQRTVQETQYF. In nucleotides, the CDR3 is TGTGCCGCCCAGCGGACAGTCCAAGAGACCCAGTACTTC.

The chain's CDR3 is CASSMGFRGQETQYF. CDR3 bases: TGTGCCAGTAGTATGGGGTTCAGGGGCCAAGAGACCCAGTACTTC. The chain employs TRBV19 and TRBJ2-5, with a possible D match to TRBD1 (6 bases). V was pared by 3 bases and J by 1 base, with 12 bases between. CDR1 is LNHDA, CDR2 SQIVND, per germline (reference sequence). The CDR3 totals 15 residues. Complete variable domain (other parts from reference TRBV19 and TRBJ2-5): DGGITQSPKYLFRKEGQNVTLSCEQNLNHDAMYWYRQDPGQGLRLIYYSQIVNDFQKGDIAEGYSVSREKKESFPLTVTSAQKNPTAFYLCASSMGFRGQETQYFGPGTRLLVL.

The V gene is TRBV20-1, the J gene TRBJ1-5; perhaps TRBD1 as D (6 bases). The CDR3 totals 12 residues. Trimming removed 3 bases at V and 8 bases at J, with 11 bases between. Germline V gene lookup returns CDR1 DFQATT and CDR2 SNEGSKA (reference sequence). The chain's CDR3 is CSASKGVEPQHF. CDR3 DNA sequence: TGCAGTGCTAGTAAGGGGGTTGAGCCCCAGCATTTT.

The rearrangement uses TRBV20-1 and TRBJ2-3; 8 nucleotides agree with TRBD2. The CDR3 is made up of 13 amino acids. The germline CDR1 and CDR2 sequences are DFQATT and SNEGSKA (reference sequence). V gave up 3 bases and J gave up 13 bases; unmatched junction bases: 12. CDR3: CSASGTSGLGEYF. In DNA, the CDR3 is TGCAGTGCTAGTGGCACTAGCGGCTTGGGAGAGTATTTT.

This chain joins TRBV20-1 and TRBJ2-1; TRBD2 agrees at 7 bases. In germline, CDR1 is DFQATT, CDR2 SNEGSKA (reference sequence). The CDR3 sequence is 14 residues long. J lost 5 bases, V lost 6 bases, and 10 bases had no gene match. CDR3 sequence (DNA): TGCAGTGCGGGCCGAGGCGGGGGAAACAATGAGCAGTTCTTC. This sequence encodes CSAGRGGGNNEQFF.

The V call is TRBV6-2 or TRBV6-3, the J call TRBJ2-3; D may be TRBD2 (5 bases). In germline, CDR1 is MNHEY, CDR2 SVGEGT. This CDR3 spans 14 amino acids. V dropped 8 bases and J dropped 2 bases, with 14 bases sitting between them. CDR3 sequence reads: CASGGRHLTDTQYF. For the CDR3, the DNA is TGTGCCAGCGGAGGCAGGCACCTCACAGATACGCAGTATTTT.

The CDR3 DNA reads as TGTGCCAGCAGCTCAAGACAGGGGCAACCACCCCTCCACTTT. Its translation: CASSSRQGQPPLHF. This chain uses TRBV5-4 with TRBJ1-6; 8 nucleotides align to TRBD1. The junction had 7 bases not matched to a gene; V was cut back by 3 bases and J by 11 bases. The CDR3 covers 14 residues. Germline CDR1 SGHNT, CDR2 YYREEE (reference sequence).